This T cell receptor beta chain came from a study of blood T cell repertoires in COVID-19. Study overall: Samples came from the United States, Italy and Spain, spanning acute and convalescent COVID-19.

Between the trimmed V and J ends, which lost 5 bases and 0 bases, there was a span of 14 bases. This CDR3 has 15 amino acids. Germline assignment: CDR1 MNHEY and CDR2 SMNVEV (reference sequence). Clones were sequenced by immunoSEQ multiplex PCR, and TCRdb holds only the in-frame ones, with some missing. The sample shows under 350,000 clones, more than 85% of them seen only once. Sequenced: peripheral blood. The chain couples TRBV27 to TRBJ2-7; D may be TRBD2 (5 bases). The clonotype originates from a man aged 35 to 55 with acute or convalescent COVID-19. DNA of the CDR3: TGTGCCAGCAGTCTCCGCGAGGGAGTCTCCTACGAGCAGTACTTC. Amino acid sequence: CASSLREGVSYEQYF.